The 27 T cell receptor beta chains below were found in one sample sequenced in a study of cytomegalovirus exposure and HLA in healthy donors. A multiplex PCR was run with 60 Vbeta primers and 13 Jbeta primers. Here immunoSEQ multiplex PCR was the method, and the copy in TCRdb shows in-frame clones only, minus some. The table includes under 200,000 clones, under 80% detected once. Input material: PBMCs. The source is a female donor in good health and CMV-seronegative.

This clone appeared once. The chain uses TRBV28 and TRBJ1-2; 10 bases agree with TRBD1. The CDR3 covers 14 residues. CDR1 is MDHEN, CDR2 SYDVKM, per germline. The V segment lost 5 bases and the J segment 13 bases; nucleotides outside the gene matches: 13. DNA for the CDR3: TGTGCCAGCAGTAATACCGATGGGACAGGGGCAACCACCTTC. Its protein product is CASSNTDGTGATTF.

CDR3 DNA sequence: TGTGCCAGCAGTTCAGCGGGGGCTCCTGATACGCAGTATTTT. Amino acids: CASSSAGAPDTQYF. The chain employs TRBV28 and TRBJ2-3; TRBD2 agrees at 8 bases. CDR1 and CDR2 (germline): MDHEN, SYDVKM. The CDR3 length is 14 residues. V gave up 4 bases and J gave up 6 bases; unmatched junction bases: 6.

This clone was counted only a few times. This chain uses TRBV14 with TRBJ1-1; 8 positions match TRBD1. The CDR3 is made up of 15 amino acids. V was clipped by 5 bases and J by 1 base; unmatched bases: 6. The germline V gene encodes CDR1 SGHDN and CDR2 FVKESK. CDR3 nucleotide sequence: TGTGCCAGCAGCAGGCGGGGGACAGGGAACACTGAAGCTTTCTTT. It is translated as CASSRRGTGNTEAFF.

V usage is TRBV19 and J usage is TRBJ2-7; 8 bases align to TRBD1. The V gene's germline CDR1 is LNHDA and CDR2 SQIVND (reference sequence). The CDR3 has 14 amino acids. Unmatched junction bases numbered 3, after V lost 3 bases and J lost 2 bases. This chain's CDR3 is CASSMVTGAYEQYF. The CDR3 nucleotides are TGTGCCAGTAGTATGGTGACAGGGGCCTACGAGCAGTACTTC.

The chain links TRBV6-6 to TRBJ2-1; 8 nucleotides align to TRBD1. The CDR3 has 15 amino acids. Germline lookup yields CDR1 MNHNY and CDR2 SVGAGI (reference sequence). V shed 2 bases and J 2 bases; nucleotides not matched to a gene: 2. In DNA form, the CDR3 reads TGTGCCAGCAGTTACGACAGGGGACCCTACAATGAGCAGTTCTTC. This codes for CASSYDRGPYNEQFF.

The CDR3 DNA reads as TGCGCCAGCAGCCTACAGAGAACAGAGACCCAGTACTTC. This sequence encodes CASSLQRTETQYF. The J gene is TRBJ2-5, the V gene TRBV5-1; D unclear. Germline values: CDR1 SGHRS, CDR2 YFSETQ. V dropped 4 bases and J dropped 4 bases, with 11 bases sitting between them. The CDR3 length is 13 residues.

The V gene is TRBV11-2, the J gene TRBJ2-7; 11 bases fit TRBD2. V trimming: 5 bases; J trimming: 6 bases; junction bases outside the gene matches: 9. Germline CDR1 SGHAT, CDR2 FQNNGV. CDR3 size: 15 residues. CDR3 residues: CASSPSGLAGGEQYF. For the CDR3, the DNA is TGTGCCAGCAGCCCTAGCGGGCTAGCGGGAGGCGAGCAGTACTTC.

J is TRBJ2-1 and V is TRBV5-8; 7 nucleotides align to TRBD2. The V segment lost 1 base and the J segment 2 bases; nucleotides outside the gene matches: 6. Per germline, CDR1 SGHTS and CDR2 YDEGEE. The CDR3 runs to 16 residues. CDR3 sequence (DNA): TGTGCCAGCAGCTTGTCTTGGCTAGCGGCCTACAATGAGCAGTTCTTC. It codes for CASSLSWLAAYNEQFF.

The count of this clone is one. V gene TRBV4-3 combines with J gene TRBJ1-2, with 8 bases matching TRBD1. Germline V gene data show CDR1 as LGHNA and CDR2 as YSLEER. The CDR3 extends over 14 amino acids. V trimming: 2 bases; J trimming: 5 bases; junction bases outside the gene matches: 4. CDR3 loop: CASSQQGAGYGYTF. CDR3 nucleotides: TGCGCCAGCAGCCAACAGGGGGCAGGATATGGCTACACCTTC.

The gene calls are TRBV6-1 and TRBJ1-2, with 7 nucleotides matching TRBD1. The V gene end was trimmed by 3 bases and the J gene end by 2 bases; junction bases not matched to a gene: 3. The CDR3 extends over 14 amino acids. Germline CDR1 MNHNS, CDR2 SASEGT. The CDR3 DNA sequence: TGTGCCAGCAGTGAGGGACAGACGAACTATGGCTACACCTTC. Amino acids: CASSEGQTNYGYTF.

The chain couples TRBV6-5 to TRBJ1-2; 7 bases align to TRBD1. The germline V gene has CDR1 MNHEY and CDR2 SVGAGI. J was trimmed by 7 bases and V by 7 bases; bases with no gene match: 15. This CDR3 has 15 residues. DNA for the CDR3: TGTGCCAGCACCTTCGACGGGACAGTCACTAGTGGCTACACCTTC. It translates to CASTFDGTVTSGYTF.

The rearrangement uses TRBV27 and TRBJ1-5; TRBD1 matches 8 bases. The V gene end was trimmed by 6 bases and the J gene end by 11 bases; junction bases not matched to a gene: 12. CDR1 MNHEY and CDR2 SMNVEV come from the germline V gene (reference sequence). The CDR3 totals 14 residues. DNA for the CDR3: TGTGCCAGCAGCCCCGAGACAGGGGTTAAGACCCAGCATTTT. Its protein product is CASSPETGVKTQHF.

This chain joins TRBV7-2 and TRBJ2-2; D remains unclear. The germline CDR1 and CDR2 sequences are SGHTA and FQGNSA. The length of the CDR3 is 12 residues. Deletions cut 3 bases from V and 5 bases from J, with 4 bases between. CDR3 region: CASSFQTGELFF. In nucleotides, the CDR3 is TGTGCCAGCAGCTTCCAGACCGGGGAGCTGTTTTTT.

DNA of the CDR3: TGTGCCAGCAGCCCAGGCAGTAGCACAGATACGCAGTATTTT. Protein product: CASSPGSSTDTQYF. The chain has TRBV7-9 and TRBJ2-3; D unresolved. The germline V and J ends were trimmed by 5 bases and 0 bases, with 9 bases remaining between them. This CDR3 spans 14 amino acids. CDR1 SEHNR and CDR2 FQNEAQ come from the germline V gene (reference sequence).

The chain couples TRBV7-3 to TRBJ1-1; TRBD1 might be the D (5 bases). The CDR3 is made up of 13 amino acids. CDR1 is SGHTA, CDR2 FQGTGA, per germline. V lost 3 bases, J lost 6 bases, and 11 bases lay in between. CDR3 DNA: TGTGCCAGCAGCTTGAGGGGAGGCGCTGAAGCTTTCTTT. Encoded protein: CASSLRGGAEAFF.

This chain links TRBV27 with TRBJ1-1; D may be TRBD1 (6 bases). The CDR3 covers 14 residues. The V and J ends lost 3 bases and 1 base respectively, with 9 bases between them. In germline, CDR1 is MNHEY, CDR2 SMNVEV (reference sequence). For the CDR3, the DNA is TGTGCCAGCAGTTTGGAAGGGGGGAACACTGAAGCTTTCTTT. This translates into CASSLEGGNTEAFF.

In its sample, this clone was seen a few times. The chain is built from TRBV7-2 and TRBJ2-3, with 9 bases fitting TRBD2. CDR1 is SGHTA and CDR2 is FQGNSA in the germline V gene. The V segment lost 8 bases and the J segment 3 bases; nucleotides outside the gene matches: 6. The CDR3 runs 14 residues. CDR3 nucleotide sequence: TGTGCCAGCTCCTTGGGACTAGCAACAGATACGCAGTATTTT. Translated: CASSLGLATDTQYF.

The chain carries TRBV19 and TRBJ2-5; 10 nucleotides align to TRBD1. Germline CDR1 LNHDA, CDR2 SQIVND (reference sequence). V gave up 6 bases and J gave up 7 bases; unmatched junction bases: 5. The CDR3 consists of 13 residues. CDR3: CASRGTGEGTQYF. CDR3 in DNA: TGTGCCAGTAGGGGGACAGGGGAGGGGACCCAGTACTTC.

The J gene is TRBJ2-2, the V gene TRBV4-1, with a tentative D call TRBD1 (6 bases). Germline CDR1 and CDR2: MGHRA and YSYEKL. This CDR3 region has 15 residues. The V gene lost 0 bases and the J gene lost 5 bases, with 10 bases spanning the gap. CDR3 region: CASSQDRQGTGELFF. CDR3 nucleotide sequence: TGCGCCAGCAGCCAAGATCGGCAGGGGACCGGGGAGCTGTTTTTT.

CDR3 sequence reads: CASSNRDRGIGNQPQHF. For the CDR3, the DNA is TGTGCCAGCAGTAACCGGGACAGGGGTATTGGCAATCAGCCCCAGCATTTT. V and J are TRBV5-6 and TRBJ1-5, with 10 bases matching TRBD1. Unmatched junction bases numbered 10, after V lost 5 bases and J lost 2 bases. The germline V gene encodes CDR1 SGHDT and CDR2 YYEEEE. This CDR3 spans 17 amino acids.

This clone is a singleton in its sample. The chain has TRBV9 and TRBJ2-6; D is perhaps TRBD1 (6 bases). From germline, CDR1 is SGDLS and CDR2 YYNGEE. The CDR3 totals 14 residues. V was shortened by 7 bases and J by 0 bases, with 8 bases between the two germline ends. CDR3 in DNA: TGTGCCAGCGACAGGAGCTCTGGGGCCAACGTCCTGACTTTC. It specifies CASDRSSGANVLTF.

CDR3 sequence reads: CASSSRTGVDKNIQYF. Here the CDR3 DNA reads TGTGCCAGTAGTTCAAGGACAGGGGTGGACAAAAACATTCAGTACTTC. V and J are TRBV19 and TRBJ2-4, with 9 bases lining up with TRBD1. The CDR3 length is 16 residues. The ends lost 5 bases at V and 3 bases at J; junction bases unmatched: 8. CDR1 is LNHDA and CDR2 is SQIVND in the germline V gene (reference sequence).

This sequence joins TRBV30 and TRBJ2-7; 8 bases fit TRBD2. Germline-derived CDR1 and CDR2 are GTSNPN and SVGIG (reference sequence). The CDR3 extends over 15 amino acids. V dropped 0 bases and J dropped 2; count of bases not matched to a gene: 6. In DNA form, the CDR3 reads TGTGCCTGGAGTGTACCTAGCGGGCGTGCCTACGAGCAGTACTTC. Translation gives CAWSVPSGRAYEQYF.

This chain joins TRBV18 and TRBJ2-7, with a possible D match to TRBD1 (6 bases). The CDR3 loop spans 14 amino acids. V lost 6 bases to trimming and J lost 3 bases, with 15 bases between them. The germline V gene has CDR1 KGHSH and CDR2 LQKENI. CDR3 DNA: TGTGCCAGCTCCCGTTCCGGACAGAACTACGAGCAGTACTTC. This codes for CASSRSGQNYEQYF.

This clone has a handful of counts. This chain joins TRBV7-2 and TRBJ2-2; 10 bases align to TRBD2. CDR1 and CDR2 from the germline V gene are SGHTA and FQGNSA. J lost 9 bases, V lost 5 bases, and 12 bases had no gene match. This CDR3 has 16 residues. CDR3 nucleotide sequence: TGTGCCAGCAGCGCAAACCTAGCGGGGGCCTATAGGGAGCTGTTTTTT. This sequence encodes CASSANLAGAYRELFF.

Points on this clone: Within the sample, other DNA sequences also encode this same CDR3. J is TRBJ2-7 and V is TRBV18, with 10 bases aligning to TRBD1. Trimming removed 6 bases from V and 1 base from J; junction bases left unmatched: 3. Germline values: CDR1 KGHSH, CDR2 LQKENI. The CDR3 consists of 14 residues. This CDR3 is CASSPGQGSYEQYF. The CDR3 DNA is TGTGCCAGCTCGCCGGGACAGGGGTCCTACGAGCAGTACTTC. The full variable domain, in which reference TRBV18 and TRBJ2-7 provide the parts outside the CDR3, is NAGVMQNPRHLVRRRGQEARLRCSPMKGHSHVYWYRQLPEEGLKFMVYLQKENIIDESGMPKERFSAEFPKEGPSILRIQQVVRGDSAAYFCASSPGQGSYEQYFGPGTRLTVT.

V usage is TRBV4-1 and J usage is TRBJ1-2, with 12 positions matching TRBD1. The V gene end was trimmed by 3 bases and the J gene end by 6 bases; junction bases not matched to a gene: 5. Germline CDR1 and CDR2: MGHRA and YSYEKL. CDR3 length: 15 amino acids. Here the CDR3 reads CASSQGQGASDGYTF. CDR3 in DNA: TGCGCCAGCAGCCAGGGACAGGGGGCCTCGGATGGCTACACCTTC.